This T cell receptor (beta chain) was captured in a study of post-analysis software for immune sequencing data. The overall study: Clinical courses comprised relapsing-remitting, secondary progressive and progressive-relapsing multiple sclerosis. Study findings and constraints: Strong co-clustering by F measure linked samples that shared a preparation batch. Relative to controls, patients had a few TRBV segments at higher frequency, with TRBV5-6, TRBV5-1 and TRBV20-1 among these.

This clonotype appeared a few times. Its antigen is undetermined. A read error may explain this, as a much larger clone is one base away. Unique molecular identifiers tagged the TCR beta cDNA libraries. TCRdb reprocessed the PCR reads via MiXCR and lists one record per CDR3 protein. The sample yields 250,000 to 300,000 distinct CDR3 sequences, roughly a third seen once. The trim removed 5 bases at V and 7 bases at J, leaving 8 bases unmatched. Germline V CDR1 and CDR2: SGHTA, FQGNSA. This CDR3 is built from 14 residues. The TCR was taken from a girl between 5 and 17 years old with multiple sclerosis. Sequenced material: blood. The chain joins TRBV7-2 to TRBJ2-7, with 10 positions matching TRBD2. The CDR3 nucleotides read TGTGCCAGCAGCCCTCTAGCGGGAGCGGGAGAGCAGTACTTC. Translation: CASSPLAGAGEQYF.